This passage covers 18 T cell receptor beta chains from one sample sequenced in a study of vaccination and CD4 T cells after COVID-19. Sequenced with the Oncomine TCR Beta short-read assay was DNA taken from cultured CD4+ T cells. TCRdb reprocessed the PCR reads via MiXCR and lists one record per CDR3 protein. This table holds nearly 5,500 distinct CDR3 sequences, roughly two fifths found once. These TCRs are of unknown antigen specificity. Treatment noted: approximately 9-day PBMC culture with coronavirus spike peptide pools or control peptides (ViraFEST assay). Pre-COVID-19 pandemic sampling (2011-2018) yielded the unexposed donor's CD4+ T cells. The sample comprised CD4+ T cells from blood, cultured in vitro. These receptors came from a human donor in good health.

The chain is built from TRBV6-5 and TRBJ2-3; either TRBD1 or TRBD2 may fit D (5 bases each). Trimming pared 0 bases from V and 3 bases from J, leaving 16 bases between. This CDR3 region has 17 residues. From germline, CDR1 is MNHEY and CDR2 SVGAGI. The CDR3 DNA sequence: TGTGCCAGCAGTTACTCGAGTCGGCAGGGACGGACAGATACGCAGTATTTT. Its translation is CASSYSSRQGRTDTQYF.

This clonotype was detected a few times. The chain recombines TRBV20-1 with TRBJ1-5, with TRBD1 identical over 7 bases. This CDR3 spans 14 amino acids. The ends lost 4 bases at V and 4 bases at J; junction bases unmatched: 7. Germline-derived CDR1 and CDR2 are DFQATT and SNEGSKA (reference sequence). In DNA, the CDR3 is TGCAGTGCTACGACAGGGTATGGGAATCAGCCCCAGCATTTT. Its translation is CSATTGYGNQPQHF.

The sample holds a few counts of this clonotype. The V gene is TRBV2, the J gene TRBJ1-1; D remains unclear. Trimming left V 4 bases short and J 4 bases short, with 10 bases between. Germline-derived CDR1 and CDR2 are SNHLY and FYNNEI. The CDR3 length is 13 residues. The CDR3 is CASSGMMGTEAFF. As DNA, the CDR3 is TGTGCCAGCAGTGGGATGATGGGCACTGAAGCTTTCTTT.

In this sample, this clonotype turned up a few times. The chain recombines TRBV7-2 with TRBJ2-5; D gene unclear. Germline V gene sequence: CDR1 SGHTA, CDR2 FQGNSA. This CDR3 comprises 12 residues. Trimming cost V 4 bases and J 2 bases, with 5 bases left between them. CDR3 sequence (DNA): TGTGCCAGCAGCTCCGTACAAGAGACCCAGTACTTC. It specifies CASSSVQETQYF.

The chain carries TRBV7-2 and TRBJ2-3; D is uncertain. The CDR3 consists of 15 residues. The germline gives CDR1 SGHTA, CDR2 FQGNSA. The V end lost 3 bases, the J end lost 2 bases, and 12 bases lay between the germline ends. The CDR3 coding sequence is TGTGCCAGCAGCTTGAGTCTAGATTACACAGATACGCAGTATTTT. It translates to CASSLSLDYTDTQYF.

V is TRBV6-5 and J is TRBJ1-6, with D possibly TRBD1 on 5 matching bases. The CDR3 covers 18 residues. Germline-derived CDR1 and CDR2 are MNHEY and SVGAGI. The V and J ends lost 0 bases and 0 bases respectively, with 12 bases between them. The CDR3 DNA sequence: TGTGCCAGCAGTTACTCGATACCAGGGAGCTCCTATAATTCACCCCTCCACTTT. Protein: CASSYSIPGSSYNSPLHF.

In this sample, this clonotype turned up a few times. The chain combines TRBV27 with TRBJ2-3; a possible D gene is TRBD1 (6 bases). Germline V CDR1 and CDR2: MNHEY, SMNVEV (reference sequence). The CDR3 totals 15 residues. Between the trimmed V and J ends, which lost 5 bases and 1 base, there was a span of 13 bases. This chain's CDR3 is CASSMGHGRTDTQYF. The DNA of the CDR3 is TGTGCCAGCAGTATGGGACATGGGCGCACAGATACGCAGTATTTT.

The rearrangement joins TRBV6-1 to TRBJ1-2; D gene unclear. Trimming took 2 bases from V and 4 from J, leaving 20 bases between them. This CDR3 region has 17 residues. Germline CDR1 and CDR2: MNHNS and SASEGT. The CDR3 here is CASSEIQNPPFSYGYTF. CDR3 bases: TGTGCCAGCAGTGAAATACAGAACCCCCCCTTTAGCTATGGCTACACCTTC.

Only a few counts were recorded for this clonotype. V usage is TRBV6-5 and J usage is TRBJ2-3; 9 bases are a match to TRBD2. The length of the CDR3 is 15 residues. Germline V gene lookup returns CDR1 MNHEY and CDR2 SVGAGI. The V gene end was trimmed by 2 bases and the J gene end by 4 bases; junction bases not matched to a gene: 4. CDR3 region: CASSYLLAGADTQYF. In DNA form, the CDR3 reads TGTGCCAGCAGTTACCTACTAGCGGGTGCAGATACGCAGTATTTT.

V is TRBV5-4 and J is TRBJ1-2, with TRBD1 as a possible D gene (6 bases). Trimming removed 3 bases at V and 3 bases at J, with 18 bases between. The length of the CDR3 is 16 residues. Germline V gene data show CDR1 as SGHNT and CDR2 as YYREEE (reference sequence). Here the CDR3 reads CASSSLGTNKYYGYTF. DNA of the CDR3: TGTGCCAGCAGCTCTTTGGGGACAAACAAGTACTATGGCTACACCTTC.

The table lists this clonotype with a few counts. This rearrangement joins TRBV2 to TRBJ1-2; 7 nucleotides line up with TRBD1. CDR3 size: 13 residues. Germline V lookup: CDR1 SNHLY, CDR2 FYNNEI. Trimming at V came to 7 bases and at J to 2 bases, leaving 4 bases not matched to a gene. The CDR3 region has the DNA TGTGCCAGCATTGGAGGGGGCAACTATGGCTACACCTTC. This translates into CASIGGGNYGYTF.

This clonotype was counted between two and nine times. V usage is TRBV20-1 and J usage is TRBJ1-2; 9 nucleotides align to TRBD1. The CDR3 totals 13 residues. V lost 1 base to trimming and J lost 4 bases; unmatched junction nucleotides: 1. Germline values: CDR1 DFQATT, CDR2 SNEGSKA (reference sequence). CDR3 loop: CSARGDRAYGYTF. The CDR3 nucleotides read TGCAGTGCTAGAGGGGACAGGGCCTATGGCTACACCTTC.

The chain employs TRBV5-1 and TRBJ2-1, with 8 nucleotides matching TRBD2. V was pared by 0 bases and J by 6 bases, with 5 bases of the junction left unmatched. This CDR3 spans 15 amino acids. Per germline, CDR1 SGHRS and CDR2 YFSETQ. CDR3 sequence (DNA): TGCGCCAGCAGCTTGGGAGCGGGAGCTAGCAATGAGCAGTTCTTC. Encoded protein: CASSLGAGASNEQFF.

This clonotype was seen a few times. V is TRBV7-2 and J is TRBJ2-1; 7 bases are a match to TRBD2. The germline CDR1 and CDR2 sequences are SGHTA and FQGNSA. This CDR3 spans 16 amino acids. V dropped 0 bases and J dropped 9; count of bases not matched to a gene: 11. CDR3 protein: CASSLALGGRAGEQFF. The CDR3 DNA is TGTGCCAGCAGCTTAGCGCTAGGTGGGAGGGCCGGTGAGCAGTTCTTC.

This clonotype was counted a single time. V gene TRBV19 combines with J gene TRBJ2-6; D is unclear. With 3 bases removed from V and 4 bases from J, the gap between germline ends came to 10 bases. Per germline, CDR1 LNHDA and CDR2 SQIVND (reference sequence). This CDR3 is built from 15 residues. The CDR3 here is CASSIFLGGANVLTF. As DNA, the CDR3 is TGTGCCAGTAGTATCTTTCTCGGCGGGGCCAACGTCCTGACTTTC.

This clonotype was counted between two and nine times. The chain is built from TRBV29-1 and TRBJ1-2; 9 nucleotides match TRBD1. Germline-derived CDR1 and CDR2 are SQVTM and ANQGSEA. This CDR3 contains 12 residues. The CDR3 spells CSAGDRAYGYTF. CDR3 DNA sequence: TGCAGTGCCGGGGACAGGGCGTATGGCTACACCTTC.

This clonotype was detected only a few times. V is TRBV20-1 and J is TRBJ1-5, with TRBD1 matching 9 bases. Unmatched junction bases numbered 4, after V lost 3 bases and J lost 4 bases. Germline V CDR1 and CDR2: DFQATT, SNEGSKA (reference sequence). CDR3 length: 14 residues. The CDR3 bases are TGCAGTGCTAGTTTCGGGACAGGGAATCAGCCCCAGCATTTT. Amino acids: CSASFGTGNQPQHF.

The chain couples TRBV6-1 to TRBJ2-7, with TRBD2 matching over 11 bases. Germline assignment: CDR1 MNHNS and CDR2 SASEGT. V lost 5 bases and J lost 7; bases outside the gene matches: 10. This CDR3 has 15 amino acids. As DNA, the CDR3 is TGTGCCAGCAGTAAATTAGCGGGAGGGCCAGGAGAGCAGTACTTC. It is translated as CASSKLAGGPGEQYF.